This TCR beta chain was sequenced during a study of T cell responses to AZD1222 COVID-19 vaccine. The study, taken as a whole, reports: Baseline seropositivity characterized only a handful of AZD1222 recipients. The study found vaccine-associated CD4 TCRs spanning spike, dominant at 160-218 and 743-854. Unmutated regions of variants are reportedly targeted by nearly half of spike-specific TCRs.

Trimming removed 1 base at V and 4 bases at J, with 15 bases between. Germline V gives CDR1 LGHDT, CDR2 YNNKEL (reference sequence). The CDR3 contains 16 residues. TCRdb's copy holds only in-frame clones and misses some; the assay was immunoSEQ multiplex PCR. This sample has over 130,000 clones, with roughly nine tenths found just once. As for this clone: Its specificity is unknown.

This chain links TRBV3-1 (or the pseudogene TRBV3-2) with TRBJ2-3; D gene uncertain. The clonotype comes from an adult who received the AZD1222 COVID-19 vaccine. Sequencing was performed on peripheral blood, taken 28 days after the second AZD1222 dose. The CDR3 spells CASSQAPHPIPDTQYF. For the CDR3, the DNA is TGTGCCAGCAGCCAAGCCCCTCACCCCATACCAGATACGCAGTATTTT.